This T cell receptor (beta chain) was identified in a study of cytomegalovirus exposure and HLA in healthy donors. The junction had 13 bases not matched to a gene; V was cut back by 5 bases and J by 1 base. From germline, CDR1 is LNHDA and CDR2 SQIVND (reference sequence). This CDR3 has 17 amino acids. Assay: immunoSEQ multiplex PCR; the TCRdb copy retains only in-frame clones and omits some. The sample yields fewer than 90,000 clones, almost 85% seen once. The sequence came from a woman between 18 and 29 years old in good health and CMV-seropositive. The chain uses TRBV19 and TRBJ1-1; 7 bases line up with TRBD1. The material sequenced was PBMCs. CDR3 loop: CASSLARQGYANTEAFF. The CDR3 DNA reads as TGTGCCAGTAGTCTTGCCCGACAGGGTTACGCGAACACTGAAGCTTTCTTT.